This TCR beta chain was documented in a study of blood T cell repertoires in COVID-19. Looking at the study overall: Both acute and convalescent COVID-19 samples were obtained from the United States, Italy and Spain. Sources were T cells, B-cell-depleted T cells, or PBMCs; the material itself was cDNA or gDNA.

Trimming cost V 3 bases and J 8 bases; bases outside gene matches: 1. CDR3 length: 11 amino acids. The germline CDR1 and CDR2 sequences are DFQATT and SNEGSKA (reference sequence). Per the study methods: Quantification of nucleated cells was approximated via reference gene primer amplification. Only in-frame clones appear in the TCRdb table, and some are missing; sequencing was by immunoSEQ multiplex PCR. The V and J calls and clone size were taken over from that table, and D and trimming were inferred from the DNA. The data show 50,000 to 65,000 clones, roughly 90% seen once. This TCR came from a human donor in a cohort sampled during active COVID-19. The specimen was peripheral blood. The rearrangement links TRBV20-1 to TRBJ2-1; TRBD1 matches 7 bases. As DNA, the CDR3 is TGCAGTGCTAGCGGACAGGATGAGCAGTTCTTC. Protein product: CSASGQDEQFF.